This record looks at one TCR beta chain sequence and its context. The data belong to a study of blood T cell repertoires in COVID-19. Study information: Acute and convalescent COVID-19 specimens originated in the United States, Italy and Spain. From T cells, B-cell-depleted T cells, or PBMCs came the material, which was cDNA or gDNA.

CDR1 is MNHEY and CDR2 is SVGAGI in the germline V gene. The J segment lost 7 bases and the V segment lost 3 bases, leaving 4 bases of the junction unmatched. The CDR3 has 14 amino acids. Authors' methods: Reference gene primer amplification in the assay estimated nucleated cell counts. Clones were read by immunoSEQ multiplex PCR, and TCRdb kept only the in-frame ones, dropping some. That table is the source of V, J and clone size, and D and trimming were worked out from the DNA. The sample lists hundreds of thousands of clones, approximately 85% seen once, with 6% to 9% in the top ten. The V call is TRBV6-5, the J call TRBJ2-4, with 9 nucleotides matching TRBD2. The sequencing sample was made of peripheral blood. This sequence originates from a human donor in a cohort sampled during active COVID-19. CDR3 sequence reads: CASSYGRGGNIQYF. The CDR3 nucleotides read TGTGCCAGCAGTTATGGGCGGGGGGGGAACATTCAGTACTTC.